What follows is one TCR beta chain and its context. Treatment here: some 20 received Ad26.COV2.S at low or high dose, single or two shots; five or six received placebo; per-sample allocation not given. Specimens were obtained on day 63 following the first vaccine or placebo injection. Germline CDR1 is SGHNT and CDR2 is YENEEA. There are 17 residues in the CDR3. V was pared by 5 bases and J by 3 bases, with 10 bases of the junction left unmatched. Measured with immunoSEQ multiplex PCR; TCRdb has only the in-frame clones, and not every one. The profile shows roughly 350,000 clones, about 89% of them singletons. The source of the sample is a study of Ad26.COV2.S vaccination and SARS-CoV-2 variants.

Sequences were derived from peripheral blood, sampled in a trial of Ad26.COV2.S vaccine versus placebo. The chain combines TRBV11-3 with TRBJ2-3, with 11 bases lining up with TRBD2. The sequence came from a person between 18 and 65 years old who received the Ad26.COV2.S COVID-19 vaccine or a placebo. In DNA, the CDR3 is TGTGCCAGCAGCCGTGGTACTAGCGGGAGTTCAACAGATACGCAGTATTTT. Translating it yields CASSRGTSGSSTDTQYF.